The rows below give T cell receptor beta chains drawn from one sample of a study of T cell changes during pregnancy in multiple sclerosis. Profiled with immunoSEQ multiplex PCR; TCRdb holds only in-frame clones, not every one. The sample records 15,000 to 20,000 clones, over 70% being singletons. The source material was CD8+ T cells from peripheral blood mononuclear cells, sampled in the third trimester of pregnancy. These TCRs come from a female donor in good health, enrolled as a control in a pregnancy study. Both conserved end residues are part of each CDR3. Fields, in order: V gene, D gene, clone size, J gene, CDR3 DNA, CDR3 protein. The D gene is left open where the match is weak. For some rows the clone size is stated as once, few or many, or as a class when expanded; others skip it.

TRBV28	TRBD1	.	TRBJ2-7	TGTGCCAGCAGCAACCGGGACAGCTCCTACGAGCAGTACTTC	CASSNRDSSYEQYF
TRBV4-1	TRBD1	.	TRBJ1-1	TGCGCCAGCAGACAGAAGCAGGGGGTTATTGAAGCTTTCTTT	CASRQKQGVIEAFF
TRBV11-2	.	.	TRBJ2-5	TGTGCCAGCAGCTTAGATTCCGCGGCGGTGATCCAAGAGACCCAGTACTTC	CASSLDSAAVIQETQYF
TRBV27	TRBD1	.	TRBJ1-1	TGTGCCAGCAGTCACCTAGGACAGGGAGGGGTGAACACTGAAGCTTTCTTT	CASSHLGQGGVNTEAFF
TRBV19	.	once	TRBJ1-5	TGTGCCAGTAGTATGTCCCCACGTTGGGGGGGCGATCAGCCCCAGCATTTT	CASSMSPRWGGDQPQHF
TRBV4-2	.	.	TRBJ1-3	TGTGCCAGCAGCCAAGATGAGGACAGAGCCGGAAACACCATATATTTT	CASSQDEDRAGNTIYF
TRBV27	TRBD1	once	TRBJ2-7	TGTGCCAGCAGTTGGGGACAGGGCGAGCAGTACTTC	CASSWGQGEQYF
TRBV28	.	.	TRBJ2-1	TGTGCCAGCAGTCCCCTAGGTACCAATGAGCAGTTCTTC	CASSPLGTNEQFF
TRBV9	TRBD1	.	TRBJ2-6	TGTGCCAGCAGCGTAGCAGGGGGCGCGTATGGGGCCAACGTCCTGACTTTC	CASSVAGGAYGANVLTF
TRBV19	.	.	TRBJ1-2	TGTGCCAGTAGTAATACTTTTGATGGCTACACCTTC	CASSNTFDGYTF
TRBV5-1	.	.	TRBJ1-1	TGCGCCAGCAGCTTGGGCGGGAACACTGAAGCTTTCTTT	CASSLGGNTEAFF
TRBV6-1	TRBD1	.	TRBJ1-6	TGTGCCAGCATTGAAATCTTGACAGGGCCTAATTCACCCCTCCACTTT	CASIEILTGPNSPLHF
TRBV2	.	few	TRBJ2-7	TGTGCCAGCGACTTAGGGGGGAGGGCCTACGAGCAGTACTTC	CASDLGGRAYEQYF
TRBV6-1	.	.	TRBJ2-3	TGTGCCAGCAGCGCTATAGGGACTAGCACAGATACGCAGTATTTT	CASSAIGTSTDTQYF
TRBV9	.	.	TRBJ1-1	TGTGCCAGCAGCGGGGGGGCTGAAGCTTTCTTT	CASSGGAEAFF
TRBV19	TRBD2	.	TRBJ2-3	TGTGCCAGTAGTACAGCGGGAGGCCTCACAGATACGCAGTATTTT	CASSTAGGLTDTQYF
TRBV19	TRBD2	medium-sized	TRBJ2-7	TGTGCCAGTAGTATCGGTAGCGGGGCCTACGAGCAGTACTTC	CASSIGSGAYEQYF
TRBV28	.	.	TRBJ1-1	TGTGCCAGCAGTTTATCCGGCACTGAAGCTTTCTTT	CASSLSGTEAFF
TRBV7-9	.	.	TRBJ1-1	TGTGCCAGCAGCTTAGTCGGTAGGGGCACTGAAGCTTTCTTT	CASSLVGRGTEAFF
TRBV27	.	.	TRBJ1-1	TGTGCCAGCAGTTATGGGGCAGGTTTCACTGAAGCTTTCTTT	CASSYGAGFTEAFF
TRBV27	TRBD2	.	TRBJ2-3	TGTGCCAGCAGTTTACCCATAGCCGGGACTAGCGGGGGGGCCGCAGATACGCAGTATTTT	CASSLPIAGTSGGAADTQYF
TRBV13	TRBD1	few	TRBJ1-4	TGTGCCAGCAGCCTGTCGAGGGGGCCAGGGTATGAAAAACTGTTTTTT	CASSLSRGPGYEKLFF
TRBV4-1	.	.	TRBJ2-7	TGCGCCAGCAGCCAAGAAAGAGACTTAGACGAGCAGTACTTC	CASSQERDLDEQYF
TRBV11-2	.	.	TRBJ2-2	TGTGCCAGCAGCTTAGGATCAGGGGCCGGGGAGCTGTTTTTT	CASSLGSGAGELFF
TRBV30	.	.	TRBJ2-6	TGTGCCTGGAGCGCCGCAGGGGATAGTGGGGCCAACGTCCTGACTTTC	CAWSAAGDSGANVLTF
TRBV29-1	TRBD1	once	TRBJ2-7	TGCAGCGTTCGACAGGGCTCCTACGAGCAGTACTTC	CSVRQGSYEQYF
TRBV7-9	TRBD1	.	TRBJ2-5	TGTGCCAGCAGCCTACAGGGGTTACAAGAGACCCAGTACTTC	CASSLQGLQETQYF
TRBV11-1	.	.	TRBJ1-1	TGTGCCAGCAGCTTAACCGAGGTCAACAAAGCTTTCTTT	CASSLTEVNKAFF
TRBV19	.	.	TRBJ1-5	TGTGCCAGTAGTGAAGTCCCCGGGAGCAATCAGCCCCAGCATTTT	CASSEVPGSNQPQHF
TRBV28	TRBD1	.	TRBJ1-3	TGTGCCAGCAGTCCGACAGGGTCTAGTTTAGACACCATATATTTT	CASSPTGSSLDTIYF
TRBV6-4	.	.	TRBJ2-3	TGTGCCAGCAGTGACTCGCGGGACACAGATACGCAGTATTTT	CASSDSRDTDTQYF
TRBV13	TRBD2	once	TRBJ2-2	TGTGCCAGCAGCCCATTTAGCGGGGGGTACACCGGGGAGCTGTTTTTT	CASSPFSGGYTGELFF
TRBV5-1	.	.	TRBJ2-7	TGCGCCAGTCAGCAGACAGACTCAACCTACGAGCAGTACTTC	CASQQTDSTYEQYF
TRBV2	.	.	TRBJ2-2	TGTGCCAGCATGAGGCCCCCGGACACCGGGGAGCTGTTTTTT	CASMRPPDTGELFF
TRBV28	.	.	TRBJ2-7	TGTGCCAGCAGCCCTGGAGGCTCCTACGAGCAGTACTTC	CASSPGGSYEQYF
TRBV19	TRBD1	once	TRBJ1-5	TGTGCCAGTAAGGGATACCGGGACAGGGGTGGTAGGGAGCCCCAGCATTTT	CASKGYRDRGGREPQHF
TRBV10-3	.	.	TRBJ1-1	TGTGCCATCAGCTCGTTGAACACTGAAGCTTTCTTT	CAISSLNTEAFF
TRBV6-5	.	.	TRBJ1-1	TGTGCCAGCAGCCCTGTTTTTAACACTGAAGCTTTCTTT	CASSPVFNTEAFF
TRBV7-9	.	.	TRBJ1-1	TGTGCCAGCAGCTTTCACCGGGGGAACACTGAAGCTTTCTTT	CASSFHRGNTEAFF
TRBV4-3	.	.	TRBJ1-3	TGCGCCAGCAGCCAAGGAGGGATAGATGGAAACACCATATATTTT	CASSQGGIDGNTIYF
TRBV27	.	.	TRBJ1-1	TGTGCCAGCAGTTGGATTTGGGAGAGTGAAGCTTTCTTT	CASSWIWESEAFF